This TCR beta chain was captured in a study of spatial heterogeneity in lung cancer. Study-level findings and limits: Counts of expanded alpha and beta TCRs within tumors tracked the tumor nonsynonymous mutation count.

This clonotype is large by share. Its antigen is unidentified. Time point in this sample: sample taken at primary tumor resection. V was trimmed by 4 bases and J by 0 bases, leaving 12 bases between them. Germline V gives CDR1 LGHNA, CDR2 YNFKEQ. The CDR3 contains 15 residues. TCRdb itself ran the 5' RACE reads through MiXCR, one entry per CDR3 protein. This table has around 18,000 distinct CDR3 sequences, 5.7% appearing once. The source was lung tumor tissue, collected at surgery. The TCR was taken from a female donor with early-stage non-small cell lung cancer. V usage is TRBV4-2 and J usage is TRBJ1-1; D uncertain. The CDR3 is CASSPPGSMNTEAFF. The CDR3 DNA sequence: TGTGCCAGCAGCCCTCCAGGTTCCATGAACACTGAAGCTTTCTTT.